This T cell receptor beta chain emerged from a study of blood T cell repertoires in COVID-19. For the study at large: PBMCs, B-cell-depleted T cells, or T cells were the source of the cDNA or gDNA that made up the material.

In the authors' workflow: Reference gene primer amplification gave estimated nucleated cell counts. The protocol was immunoSEQ multiplex PCR, while the TCRdb copy is restricted to in-frame clones and leaves out a portion. V, J and clone size derive from that table, while D and trimming were established from the DNA sequence. The table shows about 230,000 clones, with 85% to 90% occurring only once. Patients of the Seattle cohort, enrolled during active infection, were followed longitudinally. This CDR3 is built from 16 residues. V lost 5 bases to trimming and J lost 5 bases; unmatched junction nucleotides: 10. The germline V gene encodes CDR1 SNHLY and CDR2 FYNNEI.

The receptor comes from a man aged 45-65 years with COVID-19, enrolled during active disease. The rearrangement joins TRBV2 to TRBJ2-4; 9 bases line up with TRBD1. Sequenced material: peripheral blood. The CDR3, as DNA: TGTGCCAGCAGTAGGGACAGGGCCGAGAACCAAAACATTCAGTACTTC. Amino acids: CASSRDRAENQNIQYF.